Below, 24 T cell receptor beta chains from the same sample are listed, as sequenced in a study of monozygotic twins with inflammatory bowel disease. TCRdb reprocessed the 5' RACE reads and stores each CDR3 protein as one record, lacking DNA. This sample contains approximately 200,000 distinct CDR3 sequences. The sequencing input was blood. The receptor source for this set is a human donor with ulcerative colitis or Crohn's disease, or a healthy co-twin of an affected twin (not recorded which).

The CDR3 loop is CASSFHGGNEKLFF. The chain uses TRBV7-9 and TRBJ1-4; the TRBD1 assignment by TCRdb is unverifiable without DNA. Germline V gene sequence: CDR1 SEHNR, CDR2 FQNEAQ (reference sequence). There are 14 residues in the CDR3.

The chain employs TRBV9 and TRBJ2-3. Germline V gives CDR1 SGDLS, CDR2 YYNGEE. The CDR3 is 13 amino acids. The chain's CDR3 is CASSGASTDTQYF.

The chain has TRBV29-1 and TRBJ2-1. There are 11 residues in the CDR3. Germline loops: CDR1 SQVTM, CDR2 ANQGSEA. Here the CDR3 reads CSVSRNNEQFF.

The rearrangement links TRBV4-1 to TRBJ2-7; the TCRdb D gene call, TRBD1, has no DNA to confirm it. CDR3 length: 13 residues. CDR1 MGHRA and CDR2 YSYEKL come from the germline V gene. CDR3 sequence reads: CASSHQTAYEQYF.

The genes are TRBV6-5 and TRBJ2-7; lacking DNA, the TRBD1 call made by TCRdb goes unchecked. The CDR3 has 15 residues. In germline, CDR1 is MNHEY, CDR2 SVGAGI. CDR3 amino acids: CASSYSSGQTYEQYF.

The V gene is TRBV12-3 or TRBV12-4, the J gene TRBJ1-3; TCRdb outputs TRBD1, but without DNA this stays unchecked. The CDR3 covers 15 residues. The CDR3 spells CASRPQGSSGNTIYF.

CDR3 region: CSVEDTGPERDTIYF. The V and J genes are TRBV29-1 and TRBJ1-3; TCRdb's D call, TRBD1, is unchecked because there is no DNA. From germline, CDR1 is SQVTM and CDR2 ANQGSEA. The CDR3 has 15 amino acids.

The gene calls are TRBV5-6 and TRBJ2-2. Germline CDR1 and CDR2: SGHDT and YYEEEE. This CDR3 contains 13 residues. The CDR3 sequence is CASSFASTGELVF.

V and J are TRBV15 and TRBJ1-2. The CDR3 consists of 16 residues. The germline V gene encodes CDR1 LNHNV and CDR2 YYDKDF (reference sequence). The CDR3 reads CATSRDSWRGTGGYTF.

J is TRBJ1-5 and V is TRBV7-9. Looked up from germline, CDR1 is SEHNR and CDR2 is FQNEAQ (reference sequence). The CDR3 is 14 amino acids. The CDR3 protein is CASSLAPGNQPQHF.

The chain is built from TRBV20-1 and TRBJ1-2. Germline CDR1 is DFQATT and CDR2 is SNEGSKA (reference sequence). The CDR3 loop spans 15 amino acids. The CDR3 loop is CSASTSLAIQDGYTF.

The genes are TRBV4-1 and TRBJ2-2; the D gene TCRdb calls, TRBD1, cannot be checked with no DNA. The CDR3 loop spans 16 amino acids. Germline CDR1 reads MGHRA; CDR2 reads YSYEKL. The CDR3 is CASSPGQGSFSGELFF.

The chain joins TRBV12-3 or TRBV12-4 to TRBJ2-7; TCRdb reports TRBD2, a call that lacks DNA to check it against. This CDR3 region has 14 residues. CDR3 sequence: CASSSGGVSYEQYF.

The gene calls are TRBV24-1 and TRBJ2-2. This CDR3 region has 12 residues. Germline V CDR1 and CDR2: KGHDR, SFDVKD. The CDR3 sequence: CATRGNTGELFF.

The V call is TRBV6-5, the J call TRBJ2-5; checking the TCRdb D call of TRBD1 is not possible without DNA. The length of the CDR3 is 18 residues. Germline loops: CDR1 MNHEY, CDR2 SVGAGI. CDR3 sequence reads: CASSYRGQGDLYQETQYF.

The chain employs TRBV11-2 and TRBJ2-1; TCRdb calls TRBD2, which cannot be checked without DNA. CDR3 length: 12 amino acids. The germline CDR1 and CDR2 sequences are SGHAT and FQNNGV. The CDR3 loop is CASRGADNEQFF.

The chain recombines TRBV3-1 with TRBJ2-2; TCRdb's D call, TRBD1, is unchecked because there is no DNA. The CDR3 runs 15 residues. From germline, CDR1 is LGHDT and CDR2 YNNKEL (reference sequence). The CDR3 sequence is CASSQGGVGVGELFF.

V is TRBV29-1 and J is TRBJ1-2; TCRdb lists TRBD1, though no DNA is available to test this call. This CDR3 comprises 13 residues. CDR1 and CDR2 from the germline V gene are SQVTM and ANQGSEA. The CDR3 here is CSVGYRGLGGYTF.

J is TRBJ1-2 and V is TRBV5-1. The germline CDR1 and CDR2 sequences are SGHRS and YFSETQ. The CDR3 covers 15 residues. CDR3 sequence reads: CASSPARQGEYGYTF.

This CDR3 is CASSQAAGTEQYF. The J gene is TRBJ2-7, the V gene TRBV3-1; TCRdb lists TRBD2, though no DNA is available to test this call. CDR1 and CDR2 from the germline V gene are LGHDT and YNNKEL (reference sequence). CDR3 length: 13 residues.

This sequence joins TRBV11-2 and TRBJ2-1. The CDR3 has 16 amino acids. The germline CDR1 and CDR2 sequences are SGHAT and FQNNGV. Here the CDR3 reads CASSLGLTGAYNEQFF.

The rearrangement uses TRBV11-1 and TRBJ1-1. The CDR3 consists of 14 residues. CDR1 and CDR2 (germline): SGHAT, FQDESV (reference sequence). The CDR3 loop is CASSGGSWNTEAFF.

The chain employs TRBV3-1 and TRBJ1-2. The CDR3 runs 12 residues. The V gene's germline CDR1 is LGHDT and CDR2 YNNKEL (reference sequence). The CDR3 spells CASSLTNYGYTF.

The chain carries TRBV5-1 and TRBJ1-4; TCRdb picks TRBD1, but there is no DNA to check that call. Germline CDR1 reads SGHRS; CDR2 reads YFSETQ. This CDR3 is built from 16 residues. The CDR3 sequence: CASSLGLQVASEKLFF.